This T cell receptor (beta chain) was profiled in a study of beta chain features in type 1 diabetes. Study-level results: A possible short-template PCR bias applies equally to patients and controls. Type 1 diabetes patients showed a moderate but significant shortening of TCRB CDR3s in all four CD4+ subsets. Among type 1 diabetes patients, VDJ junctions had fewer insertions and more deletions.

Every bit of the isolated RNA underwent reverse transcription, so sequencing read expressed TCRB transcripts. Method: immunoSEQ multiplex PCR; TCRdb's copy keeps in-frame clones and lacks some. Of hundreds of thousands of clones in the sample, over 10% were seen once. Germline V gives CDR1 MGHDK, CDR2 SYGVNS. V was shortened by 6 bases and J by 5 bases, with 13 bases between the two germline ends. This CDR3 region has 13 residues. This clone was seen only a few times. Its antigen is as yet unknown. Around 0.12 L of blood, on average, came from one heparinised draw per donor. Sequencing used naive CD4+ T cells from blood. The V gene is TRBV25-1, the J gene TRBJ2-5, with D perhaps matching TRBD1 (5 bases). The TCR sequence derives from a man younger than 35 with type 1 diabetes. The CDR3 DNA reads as TGTGCCAGCAGCGGATTAGACAGCGAGACCCAGTACTTC. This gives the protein CASSGLDSETQYF.